This TCR beta chain was recovered during a study of PD-1 blockade in classical Hodgkin lymphoma (TCRdb year 2020). With regard to the full study: Nivolumab dosing was 3 mg/kg intravenously every 2 weeks, continuing until either disease progression or unacceptable toxicity. The study used CyTOF and TCR beta sequencing to define a peripheral blood immune signature of response to PD-1 blockade in classical Hodgkin lymphoma. Here is what the overall study found, with its caveats: Diversity was lower in patients who began nivolumab less than 1 year after ASCT, so these patients were left out of later analyses to avoid confounding by immune reconstitution. Baseline TCR diversity was reported as lower in newly diagnosed patients than in healthy donors, and lower still in relapsed/refractory patients. Baseline diversity similar to that of newly diagnosed patients was observed in trial patients achieving complete response, whereas significantly lower diversity was observed in partial responders and progressors. The study was restricted to a single clinical trial cohort, and the causes of repertoire differences, possibly disease activity or prior therapy, were left undefined. By C4D1, a significant rise was seen in CD4+ TCR diversity but not in CD8+ TCR diversity (p=0.0027 vs p=0.16), and the rise was most apparent among complete responders (p=0.02).

The intended sense of this specimen's time point label: cycle 2 day 1 (C2D1) of nivolumab. All trial patients had relapsed after autologous stem cell transplantation, with cohorts A, B and C differing in prior brentuximab vedotin exposure. The trial cohort was composed of under 70 patients with relapsed/refractory classical Hodgkin lymphoma, for whom complete response, partial response or progressive disease was recorded as best overall response. Trial patients were treated with single-agent nivolumab in the multi-cohort phase II CheckMate 205 trial. An independent review committee assessed best overall response by applying the 2007 International Working Group response criteria. PBMCs from the trial were collected at three points: immediately before nivolumab initiation (C1D1), and during therapy at cycle 2 day 1 and cycle 4 day 1. Peripheral blood was collected in 8 mL Vacutainer Cell Preparation Tubes, from which PBMCs were isolated by centrifugation and then cryopreserved.

Only a few counts were recorded for this clone. Its target antigen remains unknown. Base qualities are not recorded, but no much larger clone differs from it by a single base. The Qiagen DNeasy kit was used to extract genomic DNA both from unsorted PBMCs and from the negatively selected CD4+ and CD8+ fractions. Using primers that anneal to V and J segments, immunoSEQ multiplex PCR amplified the TCR beta CDR3 regions. Amplification bias was minimized using a synthetic immune receptor repertoire, and residual bias was removed computationally after sequencing. On the authors' methods: Custom Python scripts were used to quantify repertoire diversity as the Shannon entropy index. The unsorted, CD4+ and CD8+ repertoires were each analyzed separately, with the exception of combined analyses, where CD4+ and CD8+ sequences were merged in silico. Clonal expansion was defined as at least a 2-fold frequency increase after treatment relative to C1D1, with a pseudocount of 0.5 for undetected baseline clones. Singleton clones were defined as clones with 0 or 1 copy at C1D1, and non-singleton clones were defined as clones with 2 or more copies. Clones expanded in unsorted samples were assigned a CD4+, CD8+ or unknown annotation through matching of protein sequences in sorted samples from the same patient. Wilcoxon tests were applied to paired samples to test diversity changes from C1D1 to C4D1. Sourced from immuneACCESS, this table was stored by TCRdb with only in-frame sequences that have V and J called. A share of the clones is absent; for the studies checked, an unresolved V gene accounts for under half, and the remainder has no known explanation. V, J and clone size derive from that table, while D and trimming were established from the DNA sequence. In all, the sample holds about 36,000 clones, and 69% of those were seen once. The ten largest clones take up around 14% of the sample.

CDR1 SEHNR and CDR2 FQNEAQ were looked up in the germline V gene (reference sequence). There are 14 amino acids in the CDR3, from cysteine to phenylalanine inclusive. Only CDR3 DNA remains: 42 bases, in frame from the first base. V is reduced by 4 bases and J by 5 bases, leaving a spacing of 14 bases between them. The sequences come from peripheral blood mononuclear cells (PBMCs), collected before the second cycle of nivolumab. This TCR came from a human donor with classical Hodgkin lymphoma. The chain couples TRBV7-9 to TRBJ2-5; no confident D gene assignment can be made. The encoded CDR3 is CASSYLLIDETQYF. The DNA sequence reads TGTGCCAGCAGCTACCTATTGATAGACGAGACCCAGTACTTC.